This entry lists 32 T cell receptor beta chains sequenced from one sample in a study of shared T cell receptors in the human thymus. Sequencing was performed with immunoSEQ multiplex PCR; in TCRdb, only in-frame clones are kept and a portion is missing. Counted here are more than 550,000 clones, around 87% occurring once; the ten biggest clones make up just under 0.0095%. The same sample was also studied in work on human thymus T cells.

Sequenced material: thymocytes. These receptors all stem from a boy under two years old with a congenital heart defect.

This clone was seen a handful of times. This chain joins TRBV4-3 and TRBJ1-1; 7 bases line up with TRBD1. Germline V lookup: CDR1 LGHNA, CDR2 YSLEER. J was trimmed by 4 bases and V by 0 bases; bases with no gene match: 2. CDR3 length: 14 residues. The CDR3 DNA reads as TGCGCCAGCAGCCAAGAAGGGGGCGGCACTGAAGCTTTCTTT. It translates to CASSQEGGGTEAFF.

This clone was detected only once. The CDR3 DNA follows: TGTGCCAGCAGTTACTCAAACGGGGGGGCCCCGGAGACCCAGTACTTC. As protein: CASSYSNGGAPETQYF. This chain links TRBV6-6 with TRBJ2-5; 8 bases align to TRBD2. The J segment lost 5 bases and the V segment lost 0 bases, leaving 8 bases of the junction unmatched. CDR1 is MNHNY and CDR2 is SVGAGI in the germline V gene (reference sequence). The CDR3 is 16 residues long.

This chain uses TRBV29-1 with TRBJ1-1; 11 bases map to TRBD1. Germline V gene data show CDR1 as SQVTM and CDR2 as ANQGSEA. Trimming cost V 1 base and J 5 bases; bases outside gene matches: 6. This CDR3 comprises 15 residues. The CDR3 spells CSVEGDRGEGTEAFF. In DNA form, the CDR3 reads TGCAGCGTTGAAGGGGACAGGGGGGAGGGGACTGAAGCTTTCTTT. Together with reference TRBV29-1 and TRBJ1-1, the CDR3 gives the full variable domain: SAVISQKPSRDICQRGTSLTIQCQVDSQVTMMFWYRQQPGQSLTLIATANQGSEATYESGFVIDKFPISRPNLTFSTLTVSNMSPEDSSIYLCSVEGDRGEGTEAFFGQGTRLTVV.

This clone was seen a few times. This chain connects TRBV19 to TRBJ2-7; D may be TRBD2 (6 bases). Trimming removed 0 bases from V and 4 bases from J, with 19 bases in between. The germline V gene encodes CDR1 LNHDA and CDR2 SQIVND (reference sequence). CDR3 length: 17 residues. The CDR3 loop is CASSIDLSFRDFYEQYF. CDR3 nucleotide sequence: TGTGCCAGTAGTATAGATCTAAGCTTCAGGGACTTTTACGAGCAGTACTTC.

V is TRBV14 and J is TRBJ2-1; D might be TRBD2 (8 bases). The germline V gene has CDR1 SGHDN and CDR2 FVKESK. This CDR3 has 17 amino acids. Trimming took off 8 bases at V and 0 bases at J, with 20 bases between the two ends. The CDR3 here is CASGPTGGGSSYNEQFF. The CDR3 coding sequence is TGTGCCAGCGGGCCGACGGGAGGGGGCAGCTCCTACAATGAGCAGTTCTTC.

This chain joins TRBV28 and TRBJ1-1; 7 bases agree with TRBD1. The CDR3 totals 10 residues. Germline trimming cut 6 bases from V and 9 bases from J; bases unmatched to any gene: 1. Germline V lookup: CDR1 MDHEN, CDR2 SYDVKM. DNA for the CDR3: TGTGCCAGCAGACAGGGGAAAGCTTTCTTT. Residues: CASRQGKAFF.

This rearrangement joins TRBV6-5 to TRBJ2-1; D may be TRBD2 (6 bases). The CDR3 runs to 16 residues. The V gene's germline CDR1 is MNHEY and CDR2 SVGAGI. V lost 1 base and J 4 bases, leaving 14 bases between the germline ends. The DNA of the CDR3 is TGTGCCAGCAGTTACTGGCGGCTAGCGACGTACAATGAGCAGTTCTTC. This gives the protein CASSYWRLATYNEQFF.

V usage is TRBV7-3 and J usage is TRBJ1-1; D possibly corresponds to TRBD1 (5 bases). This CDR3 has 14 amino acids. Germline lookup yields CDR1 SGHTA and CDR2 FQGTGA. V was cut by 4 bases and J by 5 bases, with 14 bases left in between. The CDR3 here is CASSWPGGITEAFF. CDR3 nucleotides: TGTGCCAGCAGCTGGCCCGGGGGAATTACTGAAGCTTTCTTT.

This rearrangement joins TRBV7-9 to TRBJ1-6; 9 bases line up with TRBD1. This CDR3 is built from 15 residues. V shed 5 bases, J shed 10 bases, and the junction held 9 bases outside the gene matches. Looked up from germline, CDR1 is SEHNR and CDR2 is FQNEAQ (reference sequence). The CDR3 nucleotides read TGTGCCAGCAGCCCAGGGACAGGGTCCAAGTCACCCCTCCACTTT. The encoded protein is CASSPGTGSKSPLHF.

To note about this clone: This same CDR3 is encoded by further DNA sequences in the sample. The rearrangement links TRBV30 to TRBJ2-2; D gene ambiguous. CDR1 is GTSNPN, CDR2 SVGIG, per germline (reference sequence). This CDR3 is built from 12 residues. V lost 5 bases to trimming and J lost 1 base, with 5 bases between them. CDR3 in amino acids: CAWSKNTGELFF. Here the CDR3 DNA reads TGTGCCTGGTCAAAGAACACCGGGGAGCTGTTTTTT.

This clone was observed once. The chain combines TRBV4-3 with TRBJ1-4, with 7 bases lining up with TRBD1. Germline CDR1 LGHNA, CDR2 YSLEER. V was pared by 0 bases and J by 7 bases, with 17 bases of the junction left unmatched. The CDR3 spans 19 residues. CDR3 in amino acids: CASSQESPTDRVNPEKLFF. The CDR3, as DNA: TGCGCCAGCAGCCAAGAATCCCCAACTGACAGGGTCAATCCTGAAAAACTGTTTTTT.

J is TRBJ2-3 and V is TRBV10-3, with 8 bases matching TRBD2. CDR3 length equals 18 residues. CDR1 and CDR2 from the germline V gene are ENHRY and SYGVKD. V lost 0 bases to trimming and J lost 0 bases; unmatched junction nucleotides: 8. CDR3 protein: CAISESLREDGSTDTQYF. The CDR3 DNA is TGTGCCATCAGTGAGTCATTGCGGGAGGACGGAAGCACAGATACGCAGTATTTT.

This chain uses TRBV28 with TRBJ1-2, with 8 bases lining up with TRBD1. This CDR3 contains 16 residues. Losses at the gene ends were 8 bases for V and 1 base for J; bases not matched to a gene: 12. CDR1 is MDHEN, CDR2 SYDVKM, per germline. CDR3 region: CASVGLVRGHNYGYTF. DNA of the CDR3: TGTGCCAGCGTAGGCTTAGTCAGGGGGCATAACTATGGCTACACCTTC.

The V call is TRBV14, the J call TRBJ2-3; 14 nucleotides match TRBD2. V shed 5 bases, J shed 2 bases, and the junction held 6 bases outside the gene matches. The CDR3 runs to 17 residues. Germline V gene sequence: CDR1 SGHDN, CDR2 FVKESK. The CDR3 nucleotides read TGTGCCAGCAGCTCTGGGACTAGCGGGGGACACACAGATACGCAGTATTTT. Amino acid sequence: CASSSGTSGGHTDTQYF.

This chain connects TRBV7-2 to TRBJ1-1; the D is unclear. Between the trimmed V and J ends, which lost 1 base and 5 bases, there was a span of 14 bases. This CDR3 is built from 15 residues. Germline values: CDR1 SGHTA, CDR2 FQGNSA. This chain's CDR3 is CASSLVQETNTEAFF. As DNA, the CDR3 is TGTGCCAGCAGCTTAGTGCAGGAAACGAATACTGAAGCTTTCTTT. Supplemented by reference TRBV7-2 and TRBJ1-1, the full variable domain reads GAGVSQSPSNKVTEKGKDVELRCDPISGHTALYWYRQSLGQGLEFLIYFQGNSAPDKSGLPSDRFSAERTGGSVSTLTIQRTQQEDSAVYLCASSLVQETNTEAFFGQGTRLTVV.

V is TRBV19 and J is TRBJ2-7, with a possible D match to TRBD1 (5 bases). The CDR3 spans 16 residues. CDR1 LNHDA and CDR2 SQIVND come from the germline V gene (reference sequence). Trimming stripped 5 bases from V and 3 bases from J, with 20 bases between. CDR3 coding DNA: TGTGCCAGTAGTTCCACAGGAAGCTCCGTCGGCTACGAGCAGTACTTC. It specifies CASSSTGSSVGYEQYF.

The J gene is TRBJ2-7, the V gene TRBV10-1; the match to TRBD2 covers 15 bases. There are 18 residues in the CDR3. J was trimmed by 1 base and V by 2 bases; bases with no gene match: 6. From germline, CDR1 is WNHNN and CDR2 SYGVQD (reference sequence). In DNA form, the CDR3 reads TGCGCCAGCAGTGAGCTCGGGACTAGCGGGAGGTTGTCCTACGAGCAGTACTTC. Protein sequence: CASSELGTSGRLSYEQYF.

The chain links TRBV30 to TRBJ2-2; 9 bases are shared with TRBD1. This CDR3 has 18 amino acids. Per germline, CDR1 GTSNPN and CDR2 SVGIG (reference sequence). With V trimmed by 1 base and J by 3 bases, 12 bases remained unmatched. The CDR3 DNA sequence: TGTGCCTGGAGTGCCCCTCGGGGACAGGGTTTGGACACCGGGGAGCTGTTTTTT. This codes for CAWSAPRGQGLDTGELFF.

CDR3 protein: CASSEEGPTGVEQYF. The CDR3 bases are TGTGCCAGCAGTGAAGAGGGCCCAACAGGGGTCGAGCAGTACTTC. The rearrangement uses TRBV2 and TRBJ2-7; TRBD1 agrees at 7 bases. The CDR3 spans 15 residues. Germline V lookup: CDR1 SNHLY, CDR2 FYNNEI. V lost 1 base to trimming and J lost 6 bases; unmatched junction nucleotides: 9.

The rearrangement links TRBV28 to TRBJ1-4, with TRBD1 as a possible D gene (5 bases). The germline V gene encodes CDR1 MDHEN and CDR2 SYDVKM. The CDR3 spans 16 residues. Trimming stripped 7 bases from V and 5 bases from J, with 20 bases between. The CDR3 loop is CASNSPTGDRNEKLFF. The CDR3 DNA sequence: TGTGCCAGCAACTCCCCCACGGGGGACCGCAATGAAAAACTGTTTTTT.

In DNA, the CDR3 is TGTGCCATTACAGGGGGCCCCAAACAAACTAACTATGGCTACACCTTC. Its translation is CAITGGPKQTNYGYTF. The rearrangement links TRBV5-4 to TRBJ1-2, with 9 bases aligning to TRBD1. CDR3 size: 16 residues. Germline V CDR1 and CDR2: SGHNT, YYREEE (reference sequence). V gave up 9 bases and J gave up 0 bases; unmatched junction bases: 12.

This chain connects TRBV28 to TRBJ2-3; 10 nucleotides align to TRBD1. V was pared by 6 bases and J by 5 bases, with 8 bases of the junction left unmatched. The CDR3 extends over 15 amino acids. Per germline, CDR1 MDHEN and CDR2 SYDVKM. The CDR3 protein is CASRVPGQGKDTQYF. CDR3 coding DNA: TGTGCCAGCAGAGTACCGGGACAGGGGAAAGATACGCAGTATTTT. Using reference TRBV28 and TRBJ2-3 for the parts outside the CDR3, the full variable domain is DVKVTQSSRYLVKRTGEKVFLECVQDMDHENMFWYRQDPGLGLRLIYFSYDVKMKEKGDIPEGYSVSREKKERFSLILESASTNQTSMYLCASRVPGQGKDTQYFGPGTRLTVL.

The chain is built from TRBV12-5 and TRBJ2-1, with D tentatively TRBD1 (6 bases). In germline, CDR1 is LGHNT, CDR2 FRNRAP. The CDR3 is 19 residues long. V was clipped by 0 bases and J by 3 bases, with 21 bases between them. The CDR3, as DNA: TGTGCTAGTGGTTTGGTGTCCCTATACCAGGGGCCCTTCTACAATGAGCAGTTCTTC. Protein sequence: CASGLVSLYQGPFYNEQFF. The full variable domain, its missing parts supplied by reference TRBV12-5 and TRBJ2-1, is DARVTQTPRHKVTEMGQEVTMRCQPILGHNTVFWYRQTMMQGLELLAYFRNRAPLDDSGMPKDRFSAEMPDATLATLKIQPSEPRDSAVYFCASGLVSLYQGPFYNEQFFGPGTRLTVL.

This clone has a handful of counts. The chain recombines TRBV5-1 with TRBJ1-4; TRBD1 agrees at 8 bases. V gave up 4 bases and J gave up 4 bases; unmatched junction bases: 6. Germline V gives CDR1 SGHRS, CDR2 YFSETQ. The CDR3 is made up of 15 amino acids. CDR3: CASSQGTGCNEKLFF. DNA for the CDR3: TGCGCCAGCAGCCAAGGGACAGGATGTAATGAAAAACTGTTTTTT.

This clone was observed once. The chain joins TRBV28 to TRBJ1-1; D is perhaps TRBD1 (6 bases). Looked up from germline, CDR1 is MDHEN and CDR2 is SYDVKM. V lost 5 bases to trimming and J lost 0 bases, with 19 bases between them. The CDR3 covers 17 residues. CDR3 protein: CASSGGQNGRMNTEAFF. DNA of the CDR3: TGTGCCAGCAGTGGTGGACAGAACGGTAGAATGAACACTGAAGCTTTCTTT.

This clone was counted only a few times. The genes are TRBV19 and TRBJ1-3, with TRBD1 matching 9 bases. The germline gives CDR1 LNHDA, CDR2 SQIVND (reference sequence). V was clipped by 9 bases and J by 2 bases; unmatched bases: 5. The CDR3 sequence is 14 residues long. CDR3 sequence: CASRDRGAGNTIYF. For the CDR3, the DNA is TGTGCCAGCCGTGACAGGGGGGCTGGAAACACCATATATTTT. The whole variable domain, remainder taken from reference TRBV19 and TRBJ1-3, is DGGITQSPKYLFRKEGQNVTLSCEQNLNHDAMYWYRQDPGQGLRLIYYSQIVNDFQKGDIAEGYSVSREKKESFPLTVTSAQKNPTAFYLCASRDRGAGNTIYFGEGSWLTVV.

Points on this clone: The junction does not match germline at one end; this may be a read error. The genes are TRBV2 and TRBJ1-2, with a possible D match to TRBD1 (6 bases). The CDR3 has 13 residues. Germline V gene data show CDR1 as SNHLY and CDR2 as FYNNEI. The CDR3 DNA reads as TGTGCCAGCAAAAATTGGACAGACAAGTACGCGTACTTC. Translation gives CASKNWTDKYAYF.

CDR3 sequence reads: CASSPQGNEQFF. CDR3 nucleotides: TGTGCCAGCAGCCCACAGGGAAATGAGCAGTTCTTC. The rearrangement uses TRBV5-6 and TRBJ2-1; D may be TRBD1 (6 bases). The germline V and J ends were trimmed by 4 bases and 7 bases, with 9 bases remaining between them. CDR3 size: 12 residues. Germline CDR1 SGHDT, CDR2 YYEEEE.

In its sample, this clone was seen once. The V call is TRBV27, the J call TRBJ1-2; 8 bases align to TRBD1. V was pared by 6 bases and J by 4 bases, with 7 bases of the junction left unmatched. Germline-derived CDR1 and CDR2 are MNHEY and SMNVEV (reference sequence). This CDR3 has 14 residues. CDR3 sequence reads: CASRAGGRGYGYTF. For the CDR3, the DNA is TGTGCCAGCAGGGCAGGGGGCCGCGGCTATGGCTACACCTTC.

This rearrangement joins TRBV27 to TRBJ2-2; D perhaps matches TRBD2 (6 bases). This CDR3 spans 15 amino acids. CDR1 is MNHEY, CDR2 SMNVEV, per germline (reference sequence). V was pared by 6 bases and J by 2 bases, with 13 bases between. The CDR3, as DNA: TGTGCCAGCAGCCAGGGACTGACTAACACCGGGGAGCTGTTTTTT. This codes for CASSQGLTNTGELFF.

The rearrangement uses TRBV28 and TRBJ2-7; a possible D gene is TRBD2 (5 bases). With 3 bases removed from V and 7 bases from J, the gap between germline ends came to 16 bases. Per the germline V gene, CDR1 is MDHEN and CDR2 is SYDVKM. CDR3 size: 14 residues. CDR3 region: CASSFRGFLQEQYF. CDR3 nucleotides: TGTGCCAGCAGTTTTCGGGGTTTCCTCCAAGAGCAGTACTTC. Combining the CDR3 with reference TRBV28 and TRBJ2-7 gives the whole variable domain DVKVTQSSRYLVKRTGEKVFLECVQDMDHENMFWYRQDPGLGLRLIYFSYDVKMKEKGDIPEGYSVSREKKERFSLILESASTNQTSMYLCASSFRGFLQEQYFGPGTRLTVT.

The CDR3 is CASSPLTSSDTQYF. CDR3 coding DNA: TGTGCCAGCAGCCCGCTGACTAGCTCAGATACGCAGTATTTT. V is TRBV7-8 and J is TRBJ2-3, with 7 bases that match TRBD2. CDR1 and CDR2 from the germline V gene are SGHVS and FQNEAQ. The CDR3 is made up of 14 amino acids. V lost 5 bases, J lost 4 bases, and 6 bases stayed unmatched.